Described below is a single T cell receptor beta chain sequence and its context. What it recognizes is unknown. The data belong to a study of CD8+ T cells in alopecia areata. Points from the study as a whole: With patients, TCR sharing proved less clear than in mice, a difference possibly related to HLA.

Collection of lesional scalp punch biopsies and peripheral blood was performed in alopecia areata patients. Sorting of PBMCs yielded the CD4+ and CD8+ T cells. cDNA prepared by RNA extraction and subsequent reverse transcription served as the template for sequencing. Sequencing used immunoSEQ multiplex PCR; TCRdb keeps in-frame clones, though not all of them. The repertoire holds roughly 140,000 clones, around half seen once, with just under 20% in the top ten. With 0 bases clipped from V and 5 bases from J, the junction kept 8 bases outside the gene matches. The germline gives CDR1 SGDLS, CDR2 YYNGEE. This CDR3 region has 16 residues.

The receptor comes from a human donor with alopecia areata. This chain links TRBV9 with TRBJ2-5; TRBD1 matches 9 bases. Sequencing was performed on CD8+ T cells sorted from blood, taken at week 0. The CDR3 nucleotides read TGTGCCAGCAGCGTAGAGGCGACAGGGGGTCGGGAGACCCAGTACTTC. Translating it yields CASSVEATGGRETQYF. The full variable domain, in which reference TRBV9 and TRBJ2-5 provide the parts outside the CDR3, is DSGVTQTPKHLITATGQRVTLRCSPRSGDLSVYWYQQSLDQGLQFLIQYYNGEERAKGNILERFSAQQFPDLHSELNLSSLELGDSALYFCASSVEATGGRETQYFGPGTRLLVL.